The rows below give T cell receptor beta chains drawn from one sample of a study of cytomegalovirus exposure and HLA in healthy donors. Using immunoSEQ multiplex PCR, the repertoire was profiled, and TCRdb retains in-frame clones only, with some absent. Of about 190,000 clones listed, 70% to 75% are singletons. Sequences were obtained from PBMCs. The receptors originated from a man between 25 and 39 years old in good health and CMV-seropositive. Both conserved end residues are trimmed from each CDR3. The size of a clone is reported for some rows only, either as once, few or many, or as a class for expanded clones.

j_call v_call clone_size cdr3_aa
TRBJ2-5 TRBV9 . ASSVDRVGTQY
TRBJ1-1 TRBV6-5 once ASSYTGQNTEAF
TRBJ2-1 TRBV6-1 once ASSEFKAGTYNEQF
TRBJ1-2 TRBV7-2 few ASSPPVYGYT
TRBJ2-1 TRBV9 . ASSIRQGMNEQF
TRBJ2-7 TRBV9 . ASSVGSASSYEQY
TRBJ1-5 TRBV2 . ASSEGTLLNQPQH
TRBJ2-3 TRBV6-6 . ASTKGTGGFTDTQY
TRBJ1-2 TRBV19 . ASSNREDGGYT
. TRBV11-3 . ASSSNSGGTYEQY
TRBJ2-1 TRBV5-4 . ASSLPGTGRNEQF
TRBJ2-6 TRBV7-2 . ASSLPRGQGANVLT
TRBJ2-1 TRBV6-1 . ASSARWGGVGTDYNEQF
TRBJ2-2 TRBV5-6 . ASSFGPREADTGELF
TRBJ2-7 TRBV28 few ASSLEGYGEQY
TRBJ2-3 TRBV29-1 once SVGGPSTDTQY
TRBJ2-3 TRBV5-1 few ASSLGGSGTDTQY
TRBJ2-5 TRBV27 . ASSWSGVLGETQY
TRBJ2-5 TRBV9 . ASSVGRAGTTRRETQY
TRBJ1-3 TRBV27 . ASSSLRDRGPLSGNTIY
TRBJ2-5 TRBV30 . AWTPAGLKTQY
TRBJ1-5 TRBV4-2 . ASSQDLGAQPQH
TRBJ2-3 TRBV2 few ASIPLAGDTDTQY
TRBJ1-5 TRBV4-1 . ASSQDRMVQPQH
TRBJ2-2 TRBV9 . ASSVGPDTGELF
TRBJ1-2 TRBV4-3 . ASSPLTGLYGYT
TRBJ2-1 TRBV5-4 . ATALGEISNEQF
TRBJ2-3 TRBV7-3 . ASSSGLATDTQY
TRBJ1-1 TRBV25-1 . ASSEYELAF
TRBJ2-7 TRBV6-1 . ASSVRREPAYEQY
TRBJ2-3 TRBV7-9 . ASSYPAGSTDTQY
TRBJ2-5 TRBV6-5 . ASRRTGGPQETQY